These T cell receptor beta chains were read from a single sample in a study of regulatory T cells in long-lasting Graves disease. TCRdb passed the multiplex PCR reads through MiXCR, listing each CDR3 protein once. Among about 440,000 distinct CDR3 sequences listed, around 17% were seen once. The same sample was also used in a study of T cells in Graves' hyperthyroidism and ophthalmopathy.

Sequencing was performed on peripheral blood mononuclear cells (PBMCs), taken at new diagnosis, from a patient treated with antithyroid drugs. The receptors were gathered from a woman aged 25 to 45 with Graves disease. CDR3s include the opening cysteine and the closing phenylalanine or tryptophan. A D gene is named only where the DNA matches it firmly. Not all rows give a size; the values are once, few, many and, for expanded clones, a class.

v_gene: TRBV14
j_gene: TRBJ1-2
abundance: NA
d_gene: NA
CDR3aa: CASSQDIGDGYGYTF
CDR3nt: TGTGCCAGCAGCCAAGATATAGGGGACGGCTATGGCTACACCTTC

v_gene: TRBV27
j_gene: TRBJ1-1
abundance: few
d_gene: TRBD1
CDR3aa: CASSPFRDSLNTEAFF
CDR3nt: TGTGCCAGCAGTCCATTTCGGGACAGCTTGAACACTGAAGCTTTCTTT

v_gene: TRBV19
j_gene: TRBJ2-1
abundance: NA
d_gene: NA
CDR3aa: CASTGAVNNEQFF
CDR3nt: TGTGCCAGCACCGGGGCGGTTAACAATGAGCAGTTCTTC

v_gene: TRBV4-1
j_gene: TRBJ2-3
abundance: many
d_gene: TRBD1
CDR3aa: CASSHPGGYGTDTQYF
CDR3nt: TGCGCCAGCAGCCACCCAGGGGGCTATGGCACAGATACGCAGTATTTT

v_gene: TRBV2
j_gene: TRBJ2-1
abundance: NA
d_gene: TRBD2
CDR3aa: CASREGTSGEQFF
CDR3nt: TGTGCCAGCAGGGAGGGGACTAGCGGTGAGCAGTTCTTC

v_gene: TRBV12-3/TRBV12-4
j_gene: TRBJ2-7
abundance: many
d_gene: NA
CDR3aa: CASSRLSEQYF
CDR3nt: TGTGCCAGCAGCCGCTTATCCGAGCAGTACTTC

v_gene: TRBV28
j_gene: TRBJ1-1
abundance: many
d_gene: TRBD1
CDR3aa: CASSWRPGGTEAFF
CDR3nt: TGTGCCAGCAGTTGGCGGCCAGGGGGCACTGAAGCTTTCTTT

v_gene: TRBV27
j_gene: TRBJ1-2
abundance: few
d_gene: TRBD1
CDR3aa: CASSLSINGGQDYGYTF
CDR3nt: TGTGCCAGCAGTTTATCGATAAACGGGGGACAGGACTATGGCTACACCTTC

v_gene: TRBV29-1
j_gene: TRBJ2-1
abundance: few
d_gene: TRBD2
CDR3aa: CSVERTSSYNEQFF
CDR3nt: TGCAGCGTTGAACGGACTAGCTCCTACAATGAGCAGTTCTTC

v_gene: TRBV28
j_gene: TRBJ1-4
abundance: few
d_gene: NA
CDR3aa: CASSHSYDGKLFF
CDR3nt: TGTGCCAGCAGTCACTCATATGATGGAAAACTGTTTTTT

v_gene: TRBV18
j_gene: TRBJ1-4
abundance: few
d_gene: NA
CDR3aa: CASSPRGRVEKLFF
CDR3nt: TGTGCCAGCTCCCCCCGGGGCAGGGTCGAAAAACTGTTTTTT

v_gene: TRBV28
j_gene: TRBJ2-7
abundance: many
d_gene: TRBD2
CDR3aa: CASRWTSGSYEQYF
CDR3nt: TGTGCCAGCAGGTGGACTAGTGGCTCCTACGAGCAGTACTTC

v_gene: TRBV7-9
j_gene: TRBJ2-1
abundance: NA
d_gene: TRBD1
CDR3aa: CASSAPGQANNEQFF
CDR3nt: TGTGCCAGCAGCGCGCCGGGACAGGCGAACAATGAGCAGTTCTTC

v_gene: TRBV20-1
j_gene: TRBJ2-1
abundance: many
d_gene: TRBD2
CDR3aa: CSARDNSLAAFFYNEQFF
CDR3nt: TGCAGTGCTAGAGATAATAGCCTAGCGGCCTTCTTTTACAATGAGCAGTTCTTC

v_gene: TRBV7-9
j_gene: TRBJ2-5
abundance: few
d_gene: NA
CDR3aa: CASSSTETQYF
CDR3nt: TGTGCCAGCAGCTCGACGGAGACCCAGTACTTC

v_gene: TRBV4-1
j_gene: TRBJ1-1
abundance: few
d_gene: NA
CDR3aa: CASTNKNTEAFF
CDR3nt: TGCGCCAGCACCAACAAGAACACTGAAGCTTTCTTT

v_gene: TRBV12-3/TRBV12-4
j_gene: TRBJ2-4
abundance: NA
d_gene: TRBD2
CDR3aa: CASRTGGGPGIQYF
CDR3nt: TGTGCCAGCAGAACCGGGGGGGGCCCGGGCATTCAGTACTTC

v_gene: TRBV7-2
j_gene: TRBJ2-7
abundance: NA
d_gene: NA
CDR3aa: CASSPGPASYEQYF
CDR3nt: TGTGCCAGCAGCCCGGGACCGGCCTCCTACGAGCAGTACTTC

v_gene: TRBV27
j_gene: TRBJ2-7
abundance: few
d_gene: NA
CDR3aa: CASSLSKRAGNEQYF
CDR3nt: TGTGCCAGCAGTTTATCGAAGAGGGCAGGGAACGAGCAGTACTTC

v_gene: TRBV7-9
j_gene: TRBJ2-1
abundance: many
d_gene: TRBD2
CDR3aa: CASSQTASGTYNEQFF
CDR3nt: TGTGCCAGCAGCCAAACTGCTAGCGGGACTTACAATGAGCAGTTCTTC

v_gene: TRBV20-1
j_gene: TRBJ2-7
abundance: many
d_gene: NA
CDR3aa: CSAPGRGYEQYF
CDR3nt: TGCAGTGCCCCGGGCAGGGGTTACGAGCAGTACTTC

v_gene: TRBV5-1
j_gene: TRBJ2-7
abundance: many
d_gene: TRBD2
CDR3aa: CASNLLPGLAGGAYEQYF
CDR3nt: TGCGCCAGCAATCTACTACCGGGACTAGCGGGAGGTGCTTACGAGCAGTACTTC

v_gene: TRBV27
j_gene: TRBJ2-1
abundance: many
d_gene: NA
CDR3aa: CASSLSGQPYNEQFF
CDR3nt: TGTGCCAGCAGTTTATCCGGACAGCCCTACAATGAGCAGTTCTTC

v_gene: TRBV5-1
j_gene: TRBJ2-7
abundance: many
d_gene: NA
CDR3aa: CASSLGSLREYYEQYF
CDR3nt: TGCGCCAGCAGCTTGGGATCCCTGCGCGAGTATTACGAGCAGTACTTC

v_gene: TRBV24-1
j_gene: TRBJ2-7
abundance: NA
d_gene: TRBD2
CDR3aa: CATRGSGSSEQYF
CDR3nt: TGTGCCACCAGAGGTAGCGGGAGTTCCGAGCAGTACTTC

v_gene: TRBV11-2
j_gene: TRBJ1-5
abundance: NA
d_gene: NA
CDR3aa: CASSLGVAGDSNQPQHF
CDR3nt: TGTGCCAGCAGCTTAGGGGTGGCAGGCGATAGCAATCAGCCCCAGCATTTT

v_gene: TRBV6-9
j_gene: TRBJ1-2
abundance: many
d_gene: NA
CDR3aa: CASSYGDSNYGYTF
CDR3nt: TGTGCCAGCAGTTACGGCGACTCTAACTATGGCTACACCTTC

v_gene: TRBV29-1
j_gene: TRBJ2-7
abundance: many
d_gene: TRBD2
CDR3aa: CSVSPGRGYEQYF
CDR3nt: TGCAGCGTTTCCCCCGGGAGGGGGTACGAGCAGTACTTC

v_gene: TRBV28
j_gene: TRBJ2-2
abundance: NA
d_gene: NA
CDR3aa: CASTPPAWAGEKTGELFF
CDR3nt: TGTGCCAGCACCCCCCCCGCCTGGGCAGGGGAGAAGACCGGGGAGCTGTTTTTT